The clone carrying this T cell receptor (beta chain) was counted a few times. Its antigen is unknown. This specimen belongs to a study of cytomegalovirus exposure and HLA in healthy donors. V lost 1 base, J lost 6 bases, and 10 bases lay in between. CDR3 length: 14 amino acids. CDR1 is SGHAT, CDR2 FQNNGV, per germline. The PCR employed 60 Vbeta primers together with 13 Jbeta primers. The data were produced by immunoSEQ multiplex PCR, yet TCRdb's version contains in-frame clones alone and is incomplete. Of 95,000 to 100,000 clones listed, about 75% are singletons. Regarding the study as a whole: In vitro experiments confirmed that a few CMV-associated chains were specific for CMV antigens.

The J gene is TRBJ1-5, the V gene TRBV11-2; D is undetermined. The sequenced sample consisted of PBMCs. This clonotype originated in a man aged 45-65 years in good health and CMV-seronegative. As DNA, the CDR3 is TGTGCCAGCAGCTTAGGACGTTCAGGTCAGCCCCAGCATTTT. It yields the protein CASSLGRSGQPQHF.